Each of the 15 T cell receptor beta chains below was sequenced from the same sample in a study of blood T cells in healthy people across ages. Alongside a J-beta primer mix, a sample-barcoded 5' primer served in a second PCR lasting roughly 6 to 11 cycles. MiXCR, applied by TCRdb to the 5' RACE reads, yields one record per CDR3 protein. The sample shows approximately 810,000 distinct CDR3 sequences, around 36% of them seen only once. Sequencing used blood. These receptors all come from a man aged 18 to 35 in good health.

The chain joins TRBV6-5 to TRBJ2-1; 8 bases match TRBD2. The CDR3 loop spans 17 amino acids. Germline CDR1 and CDR2: MNHEY and SVGAGI. Unmatched junction bases numbered 9, after V lost 0 bases and J lost 5 bases. The CDR3 region is CASSYSNRGGPHNEQFF. CDR3 nucleotides: TGTGCCAGCAGTTACTCGAACCGCGGGGGGCCCCACAATGAGCAGTTCTTC.

V and J are TRBV29-1 and TRBJ2-5; D unresolved. Trimming removed 4 bases from V and 11 bases from J, with 17 bases in between. Germline CDR1 is SQVTM and CDR2 is ANQGSEA. CDR3 length: 12 residues. CDR3 residues: CSVVAFKDEQYF. The CDR3 coding sequence is TGCAGCGTTGTAGCTTTTAAAGATGAGCAGTACTTC. The variable domain in full, completed from reference TRBV29-1 and TRBJ2-5, reads SAVISQKPSRDICQRGTSLTIQCQVDSQVTMMFWYRQQPGQSLTLIATANQGSEATYESGFVIDKFPISRPNLTFSTLTVSNMSPEDSSIYLCSVVAFKDEQYFGPGTRLLVL.

The chain employs TRBV20-1 and TRBJ2-5, with a tentative D call TRBD2 (6 bases). V lost 6 bases and J lost 5, with 13 bases in between. The length of the CDR3 is 12 residues. Looked up from germline, CDR1 is DFQATT and CDR2 is SNEGSKA (reference sequence). The CDR3 region has the DNA TGCAGTGCCTGGGGGGAATTGGAGACCCAGTACTTC. Its protein product is CSAWGELETQYF.

This clonotype has just a few counts. The chain uses TRBV12-3 or TRBV12-4 and TRBJ2-2; D call uncertain. V was clipped by 5 bases and J by 2 bases, with 15 bases between them. This CDR3 is 16 amino acids long. The CDR3 region has the DNA TGTGCCAGCAGTCCCCGGGCCGCAATAAACACCGGGGAGCTGTTTTTT. Translating gives CASSPRAAINTGELFF.

This clonotype was detected once. A read error may account for a junction end that differs from germline. The rearrangement links TRBV20-1 to TRBJ2-1; 11 bases are shared with TRBD2. The CDR3 covers 14 residues. Germline V gene sequence: CDR1 DFQATT, CDR2 SNEGSKA (reference sequence). CDR3 bases: TGCAGTGCCAGTAGCGGGGGGGTGGGCAATAAGCAGTTCTTC. It is translated as CSASSGGVGNKQFF.

The J gene is TRBJ2-2, the V gene TRBV29-1; D is perhaps TRBD1 (6 bases). V was clipped by 4 bases and J by 7 bases, with 13 bases between them. CDR3 length equals 13 residues. Per the germline V gene, CDR1 is SQVTM and CDR2 is ANQGSEA. The DNA of the CDR3 is TGCAGCGTTGCTTTGGGGGCGGACGGGGAGCTGTTTTTT. Translated, it gives CSVALGADGELFF.

This clonotype appeared a few times. The chain joins TRBV25-1 to TRBJ2-7; tentative D call: TRBD1 (6 bases). Germline V gives CDR1 MGHDK, CDR2 SYGVNS. V lost 5 bases and J 6 bases, leaving 17 bases between the germline ends. This CDR3 spans 14 amino acids. The CDR3 loop is CASSPGAWAGEQYF. CDR3 sequence (DNA): TGTGCCAGCAGTCCAGGGGCCTGGGCTGGCGAGCAGTACTTC.

Concerning this clonotype: A much larger clone lies a single base off, so this may be a read error. The DNA is left out, because the CDR3 cannot be placed on it with certainty; the CDR3 is given as TCRdb lists it. The chain recombines TRBV12-3 or TRBV12-4 with TRBJ2-1; the table's D call, TRBD1, was not checked against the DNA. The CDR3 contains 13 residues when both ends are counted. The CDR3 loop is CASILDREEEQFF.

This clonotype has more than one count but fewer than ten. The rearrangement uses TRBV5-1 and TRBJ2-1; D may be TRBD2 (5 bases). Trimming cost V 3 bases and J 0 bases, with 16 bases left between them. The CDR3 is 17 residues long. Per the germline V gene, CDR1 is SGHRS and CDR2 is YFSETQ. This CDR3 is CASSSEGSGSSYNEQFF. CDR3 DNA: TGCGCCAGCAGCTCCGAGGGAAGCGGTAGCTCCTACAATGAGCAGTTCTTC.

The chain combines TRBV5-1 with TRBJ2-7, with 9 bases aligning to TRBD1. Looked up from germline, CDR1 is SGHRS and CDR2 is YFSETQ. This CDR3 contains 14 residues. The V segment lost 5 bases and the J segment 5 bases; nucleotides outside the gene matches: 8. The CDR3 nucleotides read TGCGCCAGCAGTCTTGGACAGGGGTTACACGAGCAGTACTTC. Its translation is CASSLGQGLHEQYF.

In its sample, this clonotype was seen once. This may stem from a read error, because a much larger clone lies one nucleotide away. J is TRBJ2-1 and V is TRBV2; possible D gene TRBD2, 5 bases. The CDR3 is 12 residues long. Trimming took 7 bases from V and 13 from J, leaving 17 bases between them. The germline V gene encodes CDR1 SNHLY and CDR2 FYNNEI. The CDR3 region has the DNA TGTGCCAGCATGTCCTTCCGGGATAGCCAGTTCTTC. This gives the protein CASMSFRDSQFF. Together with reference TRBV2 and TRBJ2-1, the CDR3 gives the full variable domain: EPEVTQTPSHQVTQMGQEVILRCVPISNHLYFYWYRQILGQKVEFLVSFYNNEISEKSEIFDDQFSVERPDGSNFTLKIRSTKLEDSAMYFCASMSFRDSQFFGPGTRLTVL.

V gene TRBV13 combines with J gene TRBJ2-7; D perhaps matches TRBD2 (5 bases). The CDR3 consists of 14 residues. V lost 5 bases, J lost 0 bases, and 11 bases lay in between. CDR1 and CDR2 (germline): PRHDT, FYEKMQ (reference sequence). The CDR3 region is CASSGSGRSYEQYF. Here the CDR3 DNA reads TGTGCCAGCAGCGGCAGCGGCCGCTCCTACGAGCAGTACTTC.

The chain links TRBV6-2 or TRBV6-3 to TRBJ2-7; D is ambiguous. The V gene's germline CDR1 is MNHEY and CDR2 SVGEGT. V dropped 5 bases and J dropped 3 bases, with 8 bases sitting between them. This CDR3 region has 12 residues. The CDR3 region has the DNA TGTGCCAGCAGTCCCAAAAACTACGAGCAGTACTTC. This encodes CASSPKNYEQYF.

This sequence joins TRBV29-1 and TRBJ1-4; D gene uncertain. V dropped 7 bases and J dropped 5 bases, with 20 bases sitting between them. Germline V lookup: CDR1 SQVTM, CDR2 ANQGSEA. This CDR3 contains 15 residues. In nucleotides, the CDR3 is TGCAGCGCCTGGACGGACCTTTACTCAAATGAAAAACTGTTTTTT. Its protein is CSAWTDLYSNEKLFF.

This clonotype has just a few counts. This chain joins TRBV7-6 and TRBJ2-7, with TRBD1 matching 8 bases. With V trimmed by 5 bases and J by 5 bases, 8 bases remained unmatched. The CDR3 runs to 14 residues. Germline V gives CDR1 SGHVS, CDR2 FNYEAQ. The CDR3 region is CASSKGQEGNEQYF. For the CDR3, the DNA is TGTGCCAGCAGCAAGGGACAGGAAGGTAACGAGCAGTACTTC.